What follows are 27 T cell receptor beta chains derived from one specimen sequenced in a study of cytomegalovirus exposure and HLA in healthy donors. Repertoires were generated with immunoSEQ multiplex PCR, while TCRdb's copy carries only in-frame clones and drops some. The repertoire consists of about 130,000 clones, with about 88% occurring once and the leading ten covering around 1.1%. The specimen sequenced was PBMCs. These receptors were taken from a woman aged 18-29 years in good health and CMV-seronegative.

The chain uses TRBV4-3 and TRBJ2-2; D gene ambiguous. V gave up 2 bases and J gave up 2 bases, with 6 bases separating them. The germline V gene encodes CDR1 LGHNA and CDR2 YSLEER. The CDR3 runs 14 residues. The CDR3 spells CASSQTLNTGELFF. DNA of the CDR3: TGCGCCAGCAGCCAAACCCTAAACACCGGGGAGCTGTTTTTT.

The J gene is TRBJ2-1, the V gene TRBV4-1; D might be TRBD2 (6 bases). Germline CDR1 is MGHRA and CDR2 is YSYEKL. CDR3 size: 15 residues. The germline V and J ends were trimmed by 3 bases and 6 bases, with 15 bases remaining between them. The CDR3 spells CASSQGSRELNEQFF. DNA for the CDR3: TGCGCCAGCAGCCAGGGCTCCCGGGAGCTCAATGAGCAGTTCTTC.

This chain connects TRBV28 to TRBJ1-1; 9 bases are a match to TRBD1. Trimming took 2 bases from V and 7 from J; bases not matched to a gene: 11. This CDR3 spans 16 amino acids. The germline gives CDR1 MDHEN, CDR2 SYDVKM. The CDR3 reads CASSLGIQQGAGEAFF. The CDR3 bases are TGTGCCAGCAGTTTAGGGATCCAACAGGGGGCGGGTGAAGCTTTCTTT.

This clone is a singleton in its sample. In DNA, the CDR3 is TGTGCCAGCAGGCAAGACTTTCAGCGGGGGGCCCACGAGTTCTTC. Translating it yields CASRQDFQRGAHEFF. The chain joins TRBV7-9 to TRBJ2-1; 9 bases map to TRBD2. Trimming took 6 bases from V and 14 from J; bases not matched to a gene: 17. Germline V gives CDR1 SEHNR, CDR2 FQNEAQ (reference sequence). The CDR3 has 15 amino acids.

The chain joins TRBV19 to TRBJ1-1; no reliable D call. The CDR3 has 12 amino acids. Trimming shortened V by 6 bases and J by 1 base, and 6 bases separated the two germline ends. The germline CDR1 and CDR2 sequences are LNHDA and SQIVND (reference sequence). The CDR3 loop is CASREGNTEAFF. CDR3 nucleotides: TGTGCCAGTAGGGAGGGGAACACTGAAGCTTTCTTT. The full variable domain, in which reference TRBV19 and TRBJ1-1 provide the parts outside the CDR3, is DGGITQSPKYLFRKEGQNVTLSCEQNLNHDAMYWYRQDPGQGLRLIYYSQIVNDFQKGDIAEGYSVSREKKESFPLTVTSAQKNPTAFYLCASREGNTEAFFGQGTRLTVV.

The chain combines TRBV19 with TRBJ2-7, with TRBD2 as a possible D gene (5 bases). V was cut by 8 bases and J by 4 bases, with 12 bases left in between. This CDR3 contains 12 residues. Germline V gene sequence: CDR1 LNHDA, CDR2 SQIVND (reference sequence). The CDR3 sequence: CASSTSGYEQYF. The CDR3 coding sequence is TGTGCCAGTTCCACCAGCGGATACGAGCAGTACTTC.

The chain combines TRBV28 with TRBJ2-2; D possibly corresponds to TRBD2 (5 bases). This CDR3 is 17 amino acids long. CDR1 is MDHEN and CDR2 is SYDVKM in the germline V gene. With 4 bases removed from V and 2 bases from J, the gap between germline ends came to 17 bases. CDR3 in amino acids: CASSSAGMGKNTGELFF. In nucleotides, the CDR3 is TGTGCCAGCAGTTCGGCCGGGATGGGGAAAAACACCGGGGAGCTGTTTTTT.

V and J are TRBV7-2 and TRBJ1-5; D unclear. V was pared by 1 base and J by 0 bases, with 7 bases between. Looked up from germline, CDR1 is SGHTA and CDR2 is FQGNSA. The CDR3 contains 15 residues. The CDR3, as DNA: TGTGCCAGCAGCTTAGGTCAGTATAGCAATCAGCCCCAGCATTTT. This translates into CASSLGQYSNQPQHF.

This clone was seen only a few times. The chain couples TRBV18 to TRBJ1-1, with 8 bases matching TRBD1. Germline CDR1 reads KGHSH; CDR2 reads LQKENI. The CDR3 runs to 15 residues. Trimming cost V 2 bases and J 10 bases; bases outside gene matches: 12. The CDR3 here is CASSPDPGTGSRAFF. The CDR3 DNA reads TGTGCCAGCTCACCAGATCCCGGGACAGGATCGCGAGCTTTCTTT.

The gene calls are TRBV5-5 and TRBJ2-7, with D perhaps matching TRBD2 (6 bases). With 4 bases removed from V and 7 bases from J, the gap between germline ends came to 18 bases. The CDR3 is 14 amino acids. Germline values: CDR1 SGHKS, CDR2 YYEKEE (reference sequence). The CDR3 DNA is TGTGCCAGCAGCCCCCGAGGGGAGGTTTCTGAGCAGTACGTC. This translates into CASSPRGEVSEQYV.

The chain employs TRBV28 and TRBJ2-3; D gene ambiguous. Trimming took 2 bases from V and 9 from J, leaving 27 bases between them. This CDR3 comprises 18 residues. From germline, CDR1 is MDHEN and CDR2 SYDVKM. DNA of the CDR3: TGTGCCAGCAGTTTAAAGCCCTATGGTCCGCCGCCCGTCAGGACGCAGTATTTT. Protein sequence: CASSLKPYGPPPVRTQYF.

The V gene is TRBV6-5, the J gene TRBJ1-1; D gene unclear. The V end was cut by 5 bases, the J end by 5 bases, with 6 bases between. The germline V gene has CDR1 MNHEY and CDR2 SVGAGI. The CDR3 spans 11 residues. The CDR3 loop is CASSRGTEAFF. CDR3 in DNA: TGTGCCAGCAGTCGGGGAACTGAAGCTTTCTTT.

V usage is TRBV6-5 and J usage is TRBJ2-7; 10 bases map to TRBD2. Per the germline V gene, CDR1 is MNHEY and CDR2 is SVGAGI. V lost 2 bases, J lost 2 bases, and 6 bases stayed unmatched. The CDR3 has 16 residues. The CDR3 bases are TGTGCCAGCAGTTACGATGGGACTAGCGTAACCTACGAGCAGTACTTC. Amino acid sequence: CASSYDGTSVTYEQYF.

This rearrangement joins TRBV9 to TRBJ2-1; TRBD2 is a possible D gene (7 bases). This CDR3 is 15 amino acids long. The V end was cut by 7 bases, the J end by 4 bases, with 18 bases between. CDR1 SGDLS and CDR2 YYNGEE come from the germline V gene. CDR3 sequence: CASGGGTGRYNEQFF. The CDR3 DNA sequence: TGTGCCAGCGGGGGGGGCACAGGCCGATACAATGAGCAGTTCTTC. Looking up the rest from reference TRBV9 and TRBJ2-1 gives the full variable domain: DSGVTQTPKHLITATGQRVTLRCSPRSGDLSVYWYQQSLDQGLQFLIQYYNGEERAKGNILERFSAQQFPDLHSELNLSSLELGDSALYFCASGGGTGRYNEQFFGPGTRLTVL.

The chain uses TRBV30 and TRBJ1-3; no firm D call. Germline CDR1 and CDR2: GTSNPN and SVGIG (reference sequence). The length of the CDR3 is 12 residues. The CDR3 DNA is TGTGCAGGAGAGCTCTCTGGAAACACCATATATTTT. It encodes CAGELSGNTIYF.

The J gene is TRBJ2-2, the V gene TRBV5-4; 15 nucleotides align to TRBD2. The CDR3 sequence is 18 residues long. The germline gives CDR1 SGHNT, CDR2 YYREEE (reference sequence). V lost 4 bases and J lost 3; bases outside the gene matches: 7. CDR3 bases: TGTGCCAGCAGCATGGGACTAGCGGGAGGAATGTACACCGGGGAGCTGTTTTTT. It specifies CASSMGLAGGMYTGELFF.

This clone was counted a few times. J is TRBJ2-1 and V is TRBV15; 7 bases are shared with TRBD1. V lost 3 bases to trimming and J lost 2 bases; unmatched junction nucleotides: 4. Germline V gene sequence: CDR1 LNHNV, CDR2 YYDKDF (reference sequence). CDR3 length: 15 residues. CDR3 DNA: TGTGCCACCAGCAGGGGACAGCTACCCTACAATGAGCAGTTCTTC. It translates to CATSRGQLPYNEQFF.

The chain combines TRBV27 with TRBJ2-2; possible D gene TRBD2, 5 bases. Germline CDR1 is MNHEY and CDR2 is SMNVEV (reference sequence). Trimming removed 3 bases from V and 4 bases from J, with 15 bases in between. The CDR3 has 16 residues. The CDR3: CASSFRTAEATGELFF. As DNA, the CDR3 is TGTGCCAGCAGTTTTAGGACGGCGGAGGCCACCGGGGAGCTGTTTTTT.

The chain links TRBV12-5 to TRBJ1-2, with 10 bases that match TRBD1. The CDR3 has 17 amino acids. Trimming took 2 bases from V and 6 from J; bases not matched to a gene: 12. Looked up from germline, CDR1 is LGHNT and CDR2 is FRNRAP. The CDR3 loop reads CASGLIRNGTGVDGYTF. DNA of the CDR3: TGTGCTAGTGGTTTGATTCGGAACGGGACAGGGGTCGATGGCTACACCTTC.

V gene TRBV28 combines with J gene TRBJ2-7; a weak D match, TRBD1 (5 bases). The CDR3 has 15 residues. Trimming removed 5 bases from V and 6 bases from J, with 20 bases in between. Germline CDR1 reads MDHEN; CDR2 reads SYDVKM. CDR3 DNA sequence: TGTGCCAGCAGTCCAGACCCAAAAGGGGCGGCCGAGCAGTACTTC. Protein sequence: CASSPDPKGAAEQYF.

This clone was counted a single time. This rearrangement joins TRBV27 to TRBJ2-7, with TRBD1 identical over 9 bases. Germline V gene lookup returns CDR1 MNHEY and CDR2 SMNVEV (reference sequence). CDR3 length: 15 residues. After removal of 5 bases from V and 7 bases from J, the junction contained 12 bases not matched to a gene. CDR3 DNA sequence: TGTGCCAGCAGTCCCCAGACAGGGGGTGTCAGGGAGCAGTACTTC. As protein: CASSPQTGGVREQYF.

V and J are TRBV10-2 and TRBJ2-5; 10 positions agree with TRBD2. V was clipped by 0 bases and J by 5 bases; unmatched bases: 3. Germline V gene sequence: CDR1 WSHSY, CDR2 SAAADI. The CDR3 contains 15 residues. Here the CDR3 reads CASSESKAGGETQYF. The CDR3 coding sequence is TGCGCCAGCAGTGAGTCGAAAGCGGGGGGGGAGACCCAGTACTTC.

The sample holds one count of this clone. The chain has TRBV25-1 and TRBJ2-1; 8 positions agree with TRBD2. Germline assignment: CDR1 MGHDK and CDR2 SYGVNS. The CDR3 contains 14 residues. V was clipped by 0 bases and J by 8 bases; unmatched bases: 3. The CDR3 nucleotides read TGTGCCAGCAGTGAATACGCGGGAGGCGATGAGCAGTTCTTC. Its protein is CASSEYAGGDEQFF.

CDR3 DNA: TGTGCCAGCAGTGGGGACTTCAATGAGCAGTTCTTC. Its translation: CASSGDFNEQFF. The V call is TRBV2, the J call TRBJ2-1; weak D call: TRBD2 (6 bases). This CDR3 has 12 amino acids. Germline-derived CDR1 and CDR2 are SNHLY and FYNNEI. Trimming removed 4 bases at V and 6 bases at J, with 7 bases between.

The DNA for the CDR3 is TGCGCCAGCAGGCTAGCGGTGACGGAGAAAGATACGCAGTATTTT. It specifies CASRLAVTEKDTQYF. The chain recombines TRBV4-1 with TRBJ2-3, with 7 bases matching TRBD2. J lost 5 bases, V lost 6 bases, and 11 bases had no gene match. The CDR3 runs 15 residues. Germline CDR1 reads MGHRA; CDR2 reads YSYEKL.

V is TRBV30 and J is TRBJ1-4; tentatively, D is TRBD1 (6 bases). From germline, CDR1 is GTSNPN and CDR2 SVGIG (reference sequence). The length of the CDR3 is 14 residues. V lost 1 base, J lost 4 bases, and 10 bases lay in between. CDR3 in amino acids: CAWSADRVNEKLFF. CDR3 DNA: TGTGCCTGGAGTGCGGACAGAGTTAATGAAAAACTGTTTTTT.

This clone was detected once. The rearrangement uses TRBV15 and TRBJ1-2; D not resolved. Looked up from germline, CDR1 is LNHNV and CDR2 is YYDKDF (reference sequence). The ends were cut back, 3 bases at V and 4 bases at J, with 12 bases in the middle. This CDR3 is built from 14 residues. CDR3 sequence: CATSSTDISYGYTF. As DNA, the CDR3 is TGTGCCACCAGCAGTACCGACATCTCCTATGGCTACACCTTC.